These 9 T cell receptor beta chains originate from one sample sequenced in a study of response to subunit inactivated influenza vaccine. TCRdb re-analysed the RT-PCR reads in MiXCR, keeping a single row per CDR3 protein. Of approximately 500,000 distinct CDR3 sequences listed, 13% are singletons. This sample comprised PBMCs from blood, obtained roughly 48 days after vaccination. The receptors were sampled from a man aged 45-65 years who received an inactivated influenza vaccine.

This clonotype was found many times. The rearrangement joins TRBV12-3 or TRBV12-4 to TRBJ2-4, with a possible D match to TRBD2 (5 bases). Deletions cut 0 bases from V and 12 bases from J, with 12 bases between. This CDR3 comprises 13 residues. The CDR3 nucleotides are TGTGCCAGCAGTTTAGCGGATGTGGGAGATCAGTACTTC. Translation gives CASSLADVGDQYF.

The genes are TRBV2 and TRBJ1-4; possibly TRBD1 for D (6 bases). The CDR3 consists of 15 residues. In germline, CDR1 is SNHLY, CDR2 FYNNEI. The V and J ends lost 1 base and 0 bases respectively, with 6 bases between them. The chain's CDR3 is CASSEGQATNEKLFF. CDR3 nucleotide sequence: TGTGCCAGCAGTGAAGGACAGGCAACTAATGAAAAACTGTTTTTT.

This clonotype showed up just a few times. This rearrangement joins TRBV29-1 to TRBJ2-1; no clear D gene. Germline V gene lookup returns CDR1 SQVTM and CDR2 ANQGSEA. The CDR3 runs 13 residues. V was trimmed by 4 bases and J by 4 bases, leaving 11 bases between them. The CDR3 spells CSVGGHLYNEQFF. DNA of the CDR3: TGCAGCGTTGGAGGCCACCTATACAATGAGCAGTTCTTC.

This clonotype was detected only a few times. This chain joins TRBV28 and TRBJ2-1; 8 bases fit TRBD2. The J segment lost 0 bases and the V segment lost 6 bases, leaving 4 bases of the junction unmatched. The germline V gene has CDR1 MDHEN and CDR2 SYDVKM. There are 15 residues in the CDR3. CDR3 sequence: CASRELADSYNEQFF. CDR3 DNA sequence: TGTGCCAGCAGAGAACTAGCGGACTCCTACAATGAGCAGTTCTTC.

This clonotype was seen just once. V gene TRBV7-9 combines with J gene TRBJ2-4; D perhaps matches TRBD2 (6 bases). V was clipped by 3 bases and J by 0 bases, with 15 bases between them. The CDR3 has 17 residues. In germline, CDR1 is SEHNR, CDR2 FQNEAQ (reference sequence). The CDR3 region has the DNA TGTGCCAGCAGCTTCTTAACACGGGAGCTAGCCAAAAACATTCAGTACTTC. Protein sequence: CASSFLTRELAKNIQYF.

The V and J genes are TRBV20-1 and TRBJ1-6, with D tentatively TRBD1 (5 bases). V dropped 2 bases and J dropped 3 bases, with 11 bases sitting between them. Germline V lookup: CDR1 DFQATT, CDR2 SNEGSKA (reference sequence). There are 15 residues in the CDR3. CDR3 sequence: CSARRRQYYNSPLHF. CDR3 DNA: TGCAGTGCTAGAAGGCGACAGTACTATAATTCACCCCTCCACTTT.

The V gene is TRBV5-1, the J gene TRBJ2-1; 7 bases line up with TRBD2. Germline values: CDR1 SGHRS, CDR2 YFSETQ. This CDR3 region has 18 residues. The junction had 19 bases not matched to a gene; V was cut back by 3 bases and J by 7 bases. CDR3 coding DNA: TGCGCCAGCAGCTCTACCCTACGGGGCGGGAGTATTCGGAATGAGCAGTTCTTC. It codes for CASSSTLRGGSIRNEQFF.

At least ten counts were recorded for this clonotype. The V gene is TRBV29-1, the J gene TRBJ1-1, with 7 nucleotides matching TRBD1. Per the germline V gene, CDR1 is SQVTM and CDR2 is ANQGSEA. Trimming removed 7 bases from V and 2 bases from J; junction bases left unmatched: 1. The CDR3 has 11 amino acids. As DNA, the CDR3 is TGCAGCGGGGACAGAAACACTGAAGCTTTCTTT. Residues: CSGDRNTEAFF. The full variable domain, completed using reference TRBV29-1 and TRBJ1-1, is SAVISQKPSRDICQRGTSLTIQCQVDSQVTMMFWYRQQPGQSLTLIATANQGSEATYESGFVIDKFPISRPNLTFSTLTVSNMSPEDSSIYLCSGDRNTEAFFGQGTRLTVV.

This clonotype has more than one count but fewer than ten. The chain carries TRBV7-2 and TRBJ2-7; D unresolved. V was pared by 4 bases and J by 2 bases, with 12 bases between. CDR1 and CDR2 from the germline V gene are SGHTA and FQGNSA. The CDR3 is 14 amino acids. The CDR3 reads CASSSALVPYEQYF. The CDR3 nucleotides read TGTGCCAGCAGCTCGGCCCTAGTACCCTACGAGCAGTACTTC.